This is a list of T cell receptor beta chains from one sample in a study of T cells in tumors after PD-1 blockade. Clones were sequenced by immunoSEQ multiplex PCR, and TCRdb holds only the in-frame ones, with some missing. The table has a few thousand clones, 65% to 70% seen once. This specimen consisted of tumor tissue, obtained before anti-PD-1 treatment. The receptors come from a human donor with cutaneous squamous cell carcinoma. Both conserved end residues are part of each CDR3. The order of the fields is D gene, J gene, V gene, clone size, CDR3 protein, CDR3 DNA. A D gene is named only where the DNA matches it firmly. Rows may omit the clone size; those that give it use once, few, many or a size class.

d_call: NA; j_call: TRBJ2-7; v_call: TRBV30; clone_size: NA; cdr3_aa: CAWSRQGYEQYF; cdr3_nt: TGTGCCTGGAGTCGTCAGGGGTACGAGCAGTACTTC
d_call: TRBD1; j_call: TRBJ1-1; v_call: TRBV5-4; clone_size: few; cdr3_aa: CARGTGPGVAEAFF; cdr3_nt: TGTGCCAGAGGGACAGGGCCCGGGGTGGCTGAAGCTTTCTTT
d_call: NA; j_call: TRBJ1-1; v_call: TRBV6-5; clone_size: NA; cdr3_aa: CASSPQGRTDFF; cdr3_nt: TGTGCCAGCAGCCCACAGGGACGGACGGATTTCTTT
d_call: NA; j_call: TRBJ1-1; v_call: TRBV29-1; clone_size: NA; cdr3_aa: CSVDQGWINTEAFF; cdr3_nt: TGCAGCGTTGATCAGGGCTGGATAAACACTGAAGCTTTCTTT
d_call: NA; j_call: TRBJ2-5; v_call: TRBV20-1; clone_size: NA; cdr3_aa: CSARTRETQYF; cdr3_nt: TGCAGTGCTAGAACCCGGGAGACCCAGTACTTC
d_call: TRBD2; j_call: TRBJ2-1; v_call: TRBV28; clone_size: NA; cdr3_aa: CASSSRTSGGARYEQFF; cdr3_nt: TGTGCCAGCAGTTCAAGGACTAGCGGGGGGGCTCGGTATGAGCAGTTCTTC
d_call: NA; j_call: TRBJ2-7; v_call: TRBV30; clone_size: NA; cdr3_aa: CAWGTQGHEQYF; cdr3_nt: TGTGCCTGGGGGACCCAAGGACACGAGCAGTACTTC
d_call: NA; j_call: TRBJ2-3; v_call: TRBV6-5; clone_size: NA; cdr3_aa: CASSYSSAPGTDTQYF; cdr3_nt: TGTGCCAGCAGTTACTCATCGGCACCGGGCACAGATACGCAGTATTTT
d_call: NA; j_call: TRBJ2-3; v_call: TRBV7-9; clone_size: medium-sized; cdr3_aa: CASYPSVF; cdr3_nt: TGTGCCAGTTACCCCTCAGTTTTT
d_call: NA; j_call: TRBJ2-3; v_call: TRBV6-4; clone_size: once; cdr3_aa: CASRGGLTDTQYF; cdr3_nt: TGTGCCAGCAGGGGGGGGCTCACAGATACGCAGTATTTT